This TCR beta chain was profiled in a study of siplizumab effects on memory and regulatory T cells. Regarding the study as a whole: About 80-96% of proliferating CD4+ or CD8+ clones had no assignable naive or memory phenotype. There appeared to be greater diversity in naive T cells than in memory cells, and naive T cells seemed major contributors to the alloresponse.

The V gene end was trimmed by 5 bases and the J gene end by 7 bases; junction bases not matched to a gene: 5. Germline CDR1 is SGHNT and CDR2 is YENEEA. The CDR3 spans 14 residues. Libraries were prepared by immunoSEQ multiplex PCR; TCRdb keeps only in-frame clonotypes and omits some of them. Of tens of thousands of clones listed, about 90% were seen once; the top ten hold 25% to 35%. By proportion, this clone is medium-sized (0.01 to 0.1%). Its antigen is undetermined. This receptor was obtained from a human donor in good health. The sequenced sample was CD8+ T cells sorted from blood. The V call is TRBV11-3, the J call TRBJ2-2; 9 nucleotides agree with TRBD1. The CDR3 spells CASSHRGQNGELFF. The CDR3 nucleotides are TGTGCCAGCAGCCACAGGGGGCAGAACGGGGAGCTGTTTTTT. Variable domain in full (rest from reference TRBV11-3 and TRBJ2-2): EAGVVQSPRYKIIEKKQPVAFWCNPISGHNTLYWYLQNLGQGPELLIRYENEEAVDDSQLPKDRFSAERLKGVDSTLKIQPAELGDSAVYLCASSHRGQNGELFFGEGSRLTVL.